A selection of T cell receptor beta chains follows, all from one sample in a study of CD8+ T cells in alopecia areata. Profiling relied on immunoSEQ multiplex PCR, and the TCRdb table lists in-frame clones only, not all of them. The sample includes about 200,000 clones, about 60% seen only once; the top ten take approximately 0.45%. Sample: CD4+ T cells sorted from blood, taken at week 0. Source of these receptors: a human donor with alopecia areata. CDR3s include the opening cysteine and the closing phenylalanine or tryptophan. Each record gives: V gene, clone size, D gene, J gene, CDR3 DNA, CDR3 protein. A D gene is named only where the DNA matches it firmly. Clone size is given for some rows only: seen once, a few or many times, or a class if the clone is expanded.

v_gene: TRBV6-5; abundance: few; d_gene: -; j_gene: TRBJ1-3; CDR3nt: TGTGCCAGCAGTTACTCGCGTCGCTCTGGAAACACCATATATTTT; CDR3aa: CASSYSRRSGNTIYF
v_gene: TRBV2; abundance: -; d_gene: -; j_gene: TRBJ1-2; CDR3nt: TGTGCCAGCACCGGGACCTACCTAAACTATGGCTACACCTTC; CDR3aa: CASTGTYLNYGYTF
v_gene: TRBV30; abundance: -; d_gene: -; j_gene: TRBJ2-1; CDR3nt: TGTGCCTGGAGCGCCACAGGGCTTCGCTCCTACAATGAGCAGTTCTTC; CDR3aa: CAWSATGLRSYNEQFF
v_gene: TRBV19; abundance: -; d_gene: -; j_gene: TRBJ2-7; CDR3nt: TGTGCCAGTAGTATACAGCGGGCCTACGAGCAGTACTTC; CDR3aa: CASSIQRAYEQYF
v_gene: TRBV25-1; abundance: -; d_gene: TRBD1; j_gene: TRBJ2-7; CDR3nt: TGTGCCAGCAGCAGGACAGGGGGAATGGACGAGCAGTACTTC; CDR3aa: CASSRTGGMDEQYF
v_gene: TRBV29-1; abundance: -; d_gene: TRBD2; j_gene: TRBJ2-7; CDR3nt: TGCAGCGTTGCTGGCGGGAGGGCCGGGAGCTCCTACGAGCAGTACTTC; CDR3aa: CSVAGGRAGSSYEQYF
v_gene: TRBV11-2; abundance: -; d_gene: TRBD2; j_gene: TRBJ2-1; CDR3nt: TGTGCCAGCAGCTTAAGCGGGAACTACAATGAGCAGTTCTTC; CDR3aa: CASSLSGNYNEQFF
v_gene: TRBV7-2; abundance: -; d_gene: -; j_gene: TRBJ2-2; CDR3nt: TGTGCCAGCACTCAGGACCTTTACACCGGGGAGCTGTTTTTT; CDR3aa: CASTQDLYTGELFF
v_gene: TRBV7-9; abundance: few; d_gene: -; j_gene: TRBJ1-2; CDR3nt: TGTGCCAGCAGCCCTAGTAGGGCGGATGGCTACACCTTC; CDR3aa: CASSPSRADGYTF
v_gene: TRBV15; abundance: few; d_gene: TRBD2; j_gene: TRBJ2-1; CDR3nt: TGTGCCACCAGCTTGGGTAGCGGGGGGCGGAATGAGCAGTTCTTC; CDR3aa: CATSLGSGGRNEQFF
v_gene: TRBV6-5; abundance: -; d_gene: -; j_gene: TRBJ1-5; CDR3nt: TGTGCCAGCAGTCCCCATCAGGCCCAGCCCCAGCATTTT; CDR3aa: CASSPHQAQPQHF
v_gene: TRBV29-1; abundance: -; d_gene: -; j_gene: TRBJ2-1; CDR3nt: TGCAGCGTTGATCGTCCGGCCAATGAGCAGTTCTTC; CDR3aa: CSVDRPANEQFF
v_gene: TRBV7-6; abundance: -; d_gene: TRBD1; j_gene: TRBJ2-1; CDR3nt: TGTGCCAGCAGCCCCAGACAGGGCCAGCAAAATGAGCAGTTCTTC; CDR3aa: CASSPRQGQQNEQFF
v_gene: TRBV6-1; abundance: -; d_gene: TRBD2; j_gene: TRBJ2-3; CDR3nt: TGTGCCAGCAGTGCACGACTAGCGGGAGCCGCAGATACGCAGTATTTT; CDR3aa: CASSARLAGAADTQYF
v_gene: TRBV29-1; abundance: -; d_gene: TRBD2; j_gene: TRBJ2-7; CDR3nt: TGCAGCGCCAGCGCTAGCGGGAACTACGAGCAGTACTTC; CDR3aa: CSASASGNYEQYF
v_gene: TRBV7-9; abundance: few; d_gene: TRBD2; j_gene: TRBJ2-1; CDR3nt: TGTGCCACGGAAAGACTAGCGGGTTACAATGAGCAGTTCTTC; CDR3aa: CATERLAGYNEQFF
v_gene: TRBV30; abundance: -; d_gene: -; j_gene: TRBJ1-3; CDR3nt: TGTGCCTGGAGTTCCCCTACCCAGGCTCCGTCCCTTCGCTCTGGAAACACCATATATTTT; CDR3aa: CAWSSPTQAPSLRSGNTIYF
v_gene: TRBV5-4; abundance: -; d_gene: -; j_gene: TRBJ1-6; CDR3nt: TGTGCCAGCAGCCGCTGGGGGAGCTCCTATAATTCACCCCTCCACTTT; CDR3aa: CASSRWGSSYNSPLHF
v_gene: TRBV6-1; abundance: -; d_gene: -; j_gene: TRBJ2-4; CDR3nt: TGTGCCAGCAGTGAACAGGGCAAGAGCGCCCACATTCAGTACTTC; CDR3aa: CASSEQGKSAHIQYF
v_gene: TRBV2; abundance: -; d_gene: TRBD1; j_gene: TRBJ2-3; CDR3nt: TGTGCCAGCAGTGAGACAGGGGGCTTAGATACGCAGTATTTT; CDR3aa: CASSETGGLDTQYF
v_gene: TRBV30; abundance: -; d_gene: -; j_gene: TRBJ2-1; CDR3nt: TGTGCCTGGACCGGGGGAAGGGTAGTCTCCTACAATGAGCAGTTCTTC; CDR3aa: CAWTGGRVVSYNEQFF
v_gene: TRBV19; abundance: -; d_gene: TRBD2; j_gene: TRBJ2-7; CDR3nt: TGTGCCAGTAGTATAGGGGCGGGAGCCCTTAGGGAGCAGTACTTC; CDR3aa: CASSIGAGALREQYF
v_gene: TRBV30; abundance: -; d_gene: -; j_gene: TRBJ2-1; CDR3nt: TGTGCCTGGAGTGATCTCCATACCGGGGCTTCGGGAACCCATGAGCAGTTCTTC; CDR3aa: CAWSDLHTGASGTHEQFF
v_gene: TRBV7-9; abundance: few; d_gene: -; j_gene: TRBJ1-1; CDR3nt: TGTGCCAGCAGCCTCCAGAACACTGAAGCTTTCTTT; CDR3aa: CASSLQNTEAFF
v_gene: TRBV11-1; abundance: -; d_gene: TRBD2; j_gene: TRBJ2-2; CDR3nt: TGTGCCAGCAGCGGACTAGCAGGGGAGCTGTTTTTT; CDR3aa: CASSGLAGELFF
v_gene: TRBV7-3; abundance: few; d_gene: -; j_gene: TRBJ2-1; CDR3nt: TGTGCCAGCAGCTTAACGTGGAGCAATGAGCAGTTCTTC; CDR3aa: CASSLTWSNEQFF
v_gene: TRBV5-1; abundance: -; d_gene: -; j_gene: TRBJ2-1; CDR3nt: TGCGCCAGCAGCTTGAGACAGAGCTCCTACAATGAGCAGTTCTTC; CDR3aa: CASSLRQSSYNEQFF
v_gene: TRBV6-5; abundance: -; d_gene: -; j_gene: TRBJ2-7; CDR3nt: TGTGCCAGCAGTTACATGGGGGGCTCCTACGAGCAGTACTTC; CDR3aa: CASSYMGGSYEQYF
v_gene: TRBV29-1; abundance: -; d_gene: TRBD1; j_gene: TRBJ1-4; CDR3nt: TGCAGCGTCCTCGGGACAGGGAAAAGTAATGAAAAACTGTTTTTT; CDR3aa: CSVLGTGKSNEKLFF
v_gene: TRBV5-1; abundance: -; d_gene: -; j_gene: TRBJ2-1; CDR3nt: TGCGCCAGCAGCTTGGAAGTTGTCAATGAGCAGTTCTTC; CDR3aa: CASSLEVVNEQFF
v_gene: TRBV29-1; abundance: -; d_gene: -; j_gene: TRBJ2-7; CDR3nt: TGCAGCGTTGAAGATCGTCAGGGACGCTACGAGCAGTACTTC; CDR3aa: CSVEDRQGRYEQYF
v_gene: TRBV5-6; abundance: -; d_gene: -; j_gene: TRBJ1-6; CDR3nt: TGTGCCAGCAGCTTGTACGGGGGGGCCAATTCACCCCTCCACTTT; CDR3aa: CASSLYGGANSPLHF
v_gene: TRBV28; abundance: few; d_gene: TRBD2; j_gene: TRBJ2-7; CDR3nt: TGTGCCAGCAGTCCGCCGGGACTAGCGGTCTACGAGCAGTACTTC; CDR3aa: CASSPPGLAVYEQYF
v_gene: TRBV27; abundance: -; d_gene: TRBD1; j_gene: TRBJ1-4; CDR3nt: TGTGCCAGCAGACCAATTACAGGGGAGGTTAACGAAAAACTGTTTTTT; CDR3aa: CASRPITGEVNEKLFF
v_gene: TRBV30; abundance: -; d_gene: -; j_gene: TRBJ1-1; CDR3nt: TGTGCCTGTCCAGGGGCTCCCATGAACACTGAAGCTTTCTTT; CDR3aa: CACPGAPMNTEAFF
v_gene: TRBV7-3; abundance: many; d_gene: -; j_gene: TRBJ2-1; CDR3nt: TGTGCCAGCAGCTCTGAACCCATTAATGAGCAGTTCTTC; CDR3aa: CASSSEPINEQFF
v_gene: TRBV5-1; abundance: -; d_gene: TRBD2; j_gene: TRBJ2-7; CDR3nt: TGCGCCAGCAGCTCCCGGACTAGCGGGGGGGCCTACGAGCAGTACTTC; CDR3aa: CASSSRTSGGAYEQYF
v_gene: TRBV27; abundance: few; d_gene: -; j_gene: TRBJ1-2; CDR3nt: TGTGCCAGCAGTTTATCTGCATCGGGGCCCTATGGCTACACCTTC; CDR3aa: CASSLSASGPYGYTF
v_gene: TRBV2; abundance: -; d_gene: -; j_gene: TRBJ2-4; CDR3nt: TGTGCCAGCAGTGAAGGATTCCCCCTAAGCGTGGGGAACATTCAGTACTTC; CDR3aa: CASSEGFPLSVGNIQYF
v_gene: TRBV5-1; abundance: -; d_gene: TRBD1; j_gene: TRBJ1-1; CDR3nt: TGCGCCAGCAGCCCGGGACAGAGGACTGAAGCTTTCTTT; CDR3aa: CASSPGQRTEAFF
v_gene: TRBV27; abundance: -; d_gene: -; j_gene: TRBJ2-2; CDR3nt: TGTGCCAGCAGTCTGCCTGCCGGGGAGCTGTTTTTT; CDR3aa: CASSLPAGELFF
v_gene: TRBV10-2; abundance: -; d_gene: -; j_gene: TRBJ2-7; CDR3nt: TGCGCCAGCAGTGAGCCCGGAACCAACTACGAGCAGTACTTC; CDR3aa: CASSEPGTNYEQYF
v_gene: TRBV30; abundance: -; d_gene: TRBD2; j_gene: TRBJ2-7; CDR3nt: TGTGCCTGGAGTATCGGCGGGGGGGCCTACGAGCAGTACTTC; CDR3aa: CAWSIGGGAYEQYF
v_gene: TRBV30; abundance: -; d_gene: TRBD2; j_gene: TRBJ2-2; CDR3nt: TGTGCCTGGAGAGGACTAGCGGGTGGGGCCGGGGAGCTGTTTTTT; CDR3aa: CAWRGLAGGAGELFF
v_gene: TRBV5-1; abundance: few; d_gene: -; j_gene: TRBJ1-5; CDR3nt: TGCGCCAGCAGCCCCTCCGGTTCGGAGCCCCAGCATTTT; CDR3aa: CASSPSGSEPQHF
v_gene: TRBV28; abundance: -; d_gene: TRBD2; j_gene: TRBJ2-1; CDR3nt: TGTGCCAGCTGGCCGACTAGCGGCACCTACAATGAGCAGTTCTTC; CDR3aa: CASWPTSGTYNEQFF
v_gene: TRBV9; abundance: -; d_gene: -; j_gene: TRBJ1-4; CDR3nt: TGTGCCAGCAGCCCCGATGCCAAAGGGGGAGAAAAACTGTTTTTT; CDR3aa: CASSPDAKGGEKLFF
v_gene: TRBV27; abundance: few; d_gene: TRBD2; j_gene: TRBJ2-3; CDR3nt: TGTGCCAGCAGTGAACTAGCGGGAGGAAGAGATACGCAGTATTTT; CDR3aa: CASSELAGGRDTQYF
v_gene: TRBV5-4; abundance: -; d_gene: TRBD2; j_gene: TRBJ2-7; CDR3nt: TGTGCCAGCAGCTTTGGACTAGACGCCCACGAGCAGTACTTC; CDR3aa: CASSFGLDAHEQYF
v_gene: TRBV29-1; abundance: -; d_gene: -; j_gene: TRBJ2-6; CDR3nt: TGCAGCGTTTTAGCTGGGGCCAACGTCCTGACTTTC; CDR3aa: CSVLAGANVLTF